This record covers a single T cell receptor beta chain. Its specificity is unknown. This record comes from a study of cytomegalovirus exposure and HLA in healthy donors. The overall study: A subsequent analysis stated that the roughly 130 validation repertoires were run on the same platform as the approximately 610 first-cohort repertoires. Whole-study results and caveats: The TCR clusters that emerged in the first cohort tended, a later analysis found, to co-occur in the 110 or so validation repertoires. Overall, about 160 TCR beta chains were annotated as cytomegalovirus-associated.

The donors were part of the roughly 120-subject validation cohort, which stood apart from the approximately 670-subject first cohort. The protocol was immunoSEQ multiplex PCR, while the TCRdb copy is restricted to in-frame clones and leaves out a portion. Of some 98,000 clones in the sample, roughly nine tenths were seen once. V dropped 5 bases and J dropped 6; count of bases not matched to a gene: 6. The CDR3 sequence is 14 residues long. CDR1 is SGHTA, CDR2 FQGNSA, per germline. The rearrangement joins TRBV7-2 to TRBJ2-1; 8 nucleotides line up with TRBD2. Sequencing input: PBMCs. The clonotype comes from a woman in her twenties or thirties in good health and CMV-seronegative. For the CDR3, the DNA is TGTGCCAGCAGCCCGTGGACTAGCATCAATGAGCAGTTCTTC. Amino acids: CASSPWTSINEQFF.